This T cell receptor beta chain emerged from a study of T cell changes during pregnancy in multiple sclerosis. This table comes from immunoSEQ multiplex PCR, and its TCRdb copy is limited to in-frame clones, with some not included. There are 45,000 to 70,000 clones in the sample; 92% occur only once, and about 2.9% lies in the top ten. The germline gives CDR1 MNHNY, CDR2 SVGAGI (reference sequence). CDR3 size: 14 residues. The J segment lost 1 base and the V segment lost 9 bases, leaving 5 bases of the junction unmatched. Specimen: peripheral blood, collected in the third trimester of pregnancy. The chain couples TRBV6-6 to TRBJ2-5; 10 bases match TRBD1. The clonotype was recovered from a female donor in good health, enrolled as a control in a pregnancy study. The CDR3 DNA reads as TGTGCCAGTCGACAGGGGGCGTTCCAAGAGACCCAGTACTTC. Protein sequence: CASRQGAFQETQYF.